This T cell receptor (beta chain) was profiled in a study of patients and donors after allogeneic stem cell transplantation. One entry per CDR3 protein, called by TCRdb with MiXCR from the RT-PCR reads. The table lists about a million distinct CDR3 sequences, roughly 17% of them singletons. The sample holds a few counts of this clonotype. The germline V gene has CDR1 SGDLS and CDR2 YYNGEE. V was clipped by 3 bases and J by 1 base; unmatched bases: 4. The CDR3 runs 15 residues. The J gene is TRBJ1-2, the V gene TRBV9; 9 nucleotides match TRBD1. Material: blood, either unsorted or a sorted T cell fraction (not recorded which). The receptor was isolated from a human donor who was either an allogeneic HSCT recipient or a stem cell or donor lymphocyte infusion donor (not recorded which). It is not recorded whose cells these are; they may come from a transplant donor. Here the CDR3 reads CASSGRQGGNYGYTF. The CDR3 nucleotides read TGTGCCAGCAGCGGCCGACAGGGGGGTAACTATGGCTACACCTTC.